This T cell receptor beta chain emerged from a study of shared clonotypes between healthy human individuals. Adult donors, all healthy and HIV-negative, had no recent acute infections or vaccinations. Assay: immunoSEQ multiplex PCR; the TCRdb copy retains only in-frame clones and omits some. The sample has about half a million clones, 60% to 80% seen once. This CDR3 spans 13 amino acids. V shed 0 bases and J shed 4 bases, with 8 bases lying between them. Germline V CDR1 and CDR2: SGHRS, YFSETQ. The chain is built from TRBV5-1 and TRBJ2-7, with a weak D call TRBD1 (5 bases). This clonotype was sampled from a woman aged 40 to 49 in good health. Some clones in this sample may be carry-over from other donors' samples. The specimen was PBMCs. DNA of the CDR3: TGCGCCAGCAGCTTGGAGGACAATTACGAGCAGTACTTC. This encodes CASSLEDNYEQYF.